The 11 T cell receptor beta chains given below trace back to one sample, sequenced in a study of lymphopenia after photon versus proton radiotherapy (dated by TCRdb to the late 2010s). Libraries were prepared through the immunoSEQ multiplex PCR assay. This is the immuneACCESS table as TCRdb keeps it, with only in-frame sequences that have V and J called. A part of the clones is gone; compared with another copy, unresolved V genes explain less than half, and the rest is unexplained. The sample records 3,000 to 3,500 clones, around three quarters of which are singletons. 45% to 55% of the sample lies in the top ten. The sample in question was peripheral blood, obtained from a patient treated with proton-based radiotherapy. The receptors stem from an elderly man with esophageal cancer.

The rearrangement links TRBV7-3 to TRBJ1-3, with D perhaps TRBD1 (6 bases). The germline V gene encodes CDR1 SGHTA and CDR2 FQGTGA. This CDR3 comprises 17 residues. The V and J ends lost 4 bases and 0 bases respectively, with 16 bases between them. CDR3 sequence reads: CASSSSLDRNSGNTIYF. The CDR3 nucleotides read TGTGCCAGCAGCTCATCCTTGGACAGAAACTCTGGAAACACCATATATTTT.

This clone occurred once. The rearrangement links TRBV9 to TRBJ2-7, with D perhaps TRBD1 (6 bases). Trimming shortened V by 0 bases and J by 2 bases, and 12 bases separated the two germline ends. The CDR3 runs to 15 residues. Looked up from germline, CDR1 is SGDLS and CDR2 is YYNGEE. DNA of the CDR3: TGTGCCAGCAGCGTAGGGCAGGGGACCACCTACGAGCAGTACTTC. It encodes CASSVGQGTTYEQYF. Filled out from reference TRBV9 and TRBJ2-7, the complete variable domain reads DSGVTQTPKHLITATGQRVTLRCSPRSGDLSVYWYQQSLDQGLQFLIQYYNGEERAKGNILERFSAQQFPDLHSELNLSSLELGDSALYFCASSVGQGTTYEQYFGPGTRLTVT.

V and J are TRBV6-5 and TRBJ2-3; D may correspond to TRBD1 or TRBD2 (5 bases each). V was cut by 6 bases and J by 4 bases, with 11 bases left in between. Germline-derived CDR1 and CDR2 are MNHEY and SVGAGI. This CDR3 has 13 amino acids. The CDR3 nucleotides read TGTGCCAGCAGAAGGGACGAGGCAGATACGCAGTATTTT. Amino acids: CASRRDEADTQYF.

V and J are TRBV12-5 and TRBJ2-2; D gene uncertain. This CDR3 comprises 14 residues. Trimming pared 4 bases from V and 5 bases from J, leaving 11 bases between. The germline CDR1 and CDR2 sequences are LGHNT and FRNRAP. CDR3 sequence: CASGSDGTTGELFF. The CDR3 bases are TGTGCTAGTGGTTCGGACGGAACGACCGGGGAGCTGTTTTTT.

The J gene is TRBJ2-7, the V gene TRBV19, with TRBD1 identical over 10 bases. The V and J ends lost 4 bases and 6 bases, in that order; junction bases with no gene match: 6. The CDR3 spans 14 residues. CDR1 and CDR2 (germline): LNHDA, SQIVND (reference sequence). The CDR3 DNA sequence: TGTGCCAGTAGTACCCGACAGGGGGCGATCGAGCAGTACTTC. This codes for CASSTRQGAIEQYF.

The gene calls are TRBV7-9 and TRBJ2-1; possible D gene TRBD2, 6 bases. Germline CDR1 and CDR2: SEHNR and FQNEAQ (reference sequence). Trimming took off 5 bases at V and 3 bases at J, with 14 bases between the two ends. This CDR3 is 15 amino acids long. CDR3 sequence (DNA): TGTGCCAGCAGCACCCTAGCGTCGAACTACAATGAGCAGTTCTTC. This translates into CASSTLASNYNEQFF.

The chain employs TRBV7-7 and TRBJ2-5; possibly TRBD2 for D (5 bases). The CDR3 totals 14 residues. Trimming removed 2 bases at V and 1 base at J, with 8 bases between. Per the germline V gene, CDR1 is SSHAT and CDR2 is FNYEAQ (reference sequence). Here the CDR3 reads CASSLRGSQETQYF. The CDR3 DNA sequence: TGTGCCAGCAGCTTAAGAGGGAGCCAAGAGACCCAGTACTTC.

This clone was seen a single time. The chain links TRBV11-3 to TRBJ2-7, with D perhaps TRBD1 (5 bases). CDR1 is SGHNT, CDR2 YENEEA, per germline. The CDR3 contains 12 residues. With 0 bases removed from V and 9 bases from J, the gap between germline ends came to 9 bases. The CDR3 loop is CASSLDPGWQYF. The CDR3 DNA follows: TGTGCCAGCAGCTTAGACCCAGGGTGGCAGTACTTC.

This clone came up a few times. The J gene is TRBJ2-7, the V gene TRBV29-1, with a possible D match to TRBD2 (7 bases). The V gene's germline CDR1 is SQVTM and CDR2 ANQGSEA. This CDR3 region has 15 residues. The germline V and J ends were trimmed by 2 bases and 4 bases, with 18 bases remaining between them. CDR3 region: CSVEFRGAQDYEQYF. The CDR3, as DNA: TGCAGCGTTGAATTCCGGGGGGCACAGGATTACGAGCAGTACTTC.

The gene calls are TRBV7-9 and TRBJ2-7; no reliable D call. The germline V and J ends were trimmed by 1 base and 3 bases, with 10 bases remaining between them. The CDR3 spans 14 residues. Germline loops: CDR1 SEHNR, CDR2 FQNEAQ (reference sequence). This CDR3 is CASSLEATGYEQYF. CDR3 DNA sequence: TGTGCCAGCAGCTTAGAAGCTACCGGCTACGAGCAGTACTTC.

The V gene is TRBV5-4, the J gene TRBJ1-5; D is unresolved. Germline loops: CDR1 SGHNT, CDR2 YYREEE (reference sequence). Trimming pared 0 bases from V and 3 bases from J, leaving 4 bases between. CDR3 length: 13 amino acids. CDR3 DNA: TGTGCCAGCAGCTTGGATCACAATCAGCCCCAGCATTTT. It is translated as CASSLDHNQPQHF.